This TCR beta chain was identified in a study of cytomegalovirus exposure and HLA in healthy donors. Study results and limitations: HLA restriction was apparent for most CMV-associated TCR beta chains in a later analysis. Despite most TCR sequences being rare, some public TCRs occurred in many donors.

The PCR had 60 Vbeta and 13 Jbeta primers. In the original workflow: Per a later analysis, the number of unique TCR beta chains was some 82 million, of which 8.5 million to 11 million were shared. The protocol was immunoSEQ multiplex PCR, while the TCRdb copy is restricted to in-frame clones and leaves out a portion. The V and J calls and clone size come from that table; D and trimming were worked out from the DNA. The profile shows about 120,000 clones, over 70% of them singletons. For this clone: Its antigen is not known.

This CDR3 comprises 19 residues. Germline lookup yields CDR1 GTSNPN and CDR2 SVGIG (reference sequence). The V end was cut by 0 bases, the J end by 2 bases, with 26 bases between. The receptor comes from a woman younger than 35 in good health and CMV-seronegative. The rearrangement uses TRBV30 and TRBJ2-7; possible D gene TRBD1, 5 bases. Material: PBMCs. For the CDR3, the DNA is TGTGCCTGGAGTGTTTCGGGCAGGGATTTACGACCCTCCACCTACGAGCAGTACTTC. Protein product: CAWSVSGRDLRPSTYEQYF.